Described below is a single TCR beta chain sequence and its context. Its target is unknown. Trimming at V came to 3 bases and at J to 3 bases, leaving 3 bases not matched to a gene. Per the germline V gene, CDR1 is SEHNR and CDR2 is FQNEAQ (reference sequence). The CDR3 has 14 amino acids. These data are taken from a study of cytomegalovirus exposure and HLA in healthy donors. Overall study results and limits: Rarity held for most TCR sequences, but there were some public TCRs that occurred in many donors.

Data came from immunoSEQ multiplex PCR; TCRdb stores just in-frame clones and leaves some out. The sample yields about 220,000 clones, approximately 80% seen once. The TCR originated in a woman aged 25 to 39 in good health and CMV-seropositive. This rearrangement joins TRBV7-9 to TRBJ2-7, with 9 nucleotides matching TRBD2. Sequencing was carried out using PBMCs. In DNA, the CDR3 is TGTGCCAGCAGCTTTACTAGCGGGCTCTACGAGCAGTACTTC. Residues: CASSFTSGLYEQYF.